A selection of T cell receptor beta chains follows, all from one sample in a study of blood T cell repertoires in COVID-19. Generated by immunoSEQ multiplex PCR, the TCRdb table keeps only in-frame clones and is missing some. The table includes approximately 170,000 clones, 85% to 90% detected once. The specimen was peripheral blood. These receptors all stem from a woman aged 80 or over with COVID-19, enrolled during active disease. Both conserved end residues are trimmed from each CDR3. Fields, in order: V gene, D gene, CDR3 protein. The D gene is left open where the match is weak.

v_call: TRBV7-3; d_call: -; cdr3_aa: ASSSRGAAEAF
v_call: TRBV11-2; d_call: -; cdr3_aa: ASTFTWGKDEQF
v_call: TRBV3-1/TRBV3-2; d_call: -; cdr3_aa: ASSQVPQVKGSTSTDTQY
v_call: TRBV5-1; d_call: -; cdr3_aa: ASSLLQGNEQF
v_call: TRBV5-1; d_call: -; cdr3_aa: ATQTGNTGELF
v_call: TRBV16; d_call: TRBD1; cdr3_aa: ASSQWDRNEQF
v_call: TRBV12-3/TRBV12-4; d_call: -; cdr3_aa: ASSLTTPGGYT
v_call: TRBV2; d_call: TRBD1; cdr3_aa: ASSAGQGPSYEQY
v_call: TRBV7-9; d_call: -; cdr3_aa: ASSLEQAEAF
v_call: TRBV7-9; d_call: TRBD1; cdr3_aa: ASSFRPGTANQPQH
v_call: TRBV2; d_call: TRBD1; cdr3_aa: ASSKGQGGDSPLH
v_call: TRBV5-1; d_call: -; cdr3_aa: ASSQRVGGATGELF
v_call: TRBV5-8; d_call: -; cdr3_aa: ASSTGGGTEAF
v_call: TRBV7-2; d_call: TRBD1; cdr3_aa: ASSLQDRGTNEQF
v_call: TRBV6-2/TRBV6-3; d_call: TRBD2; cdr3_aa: ASSLAGAYEQY
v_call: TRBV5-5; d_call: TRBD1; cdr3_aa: ASSPGVGQGNTEAF
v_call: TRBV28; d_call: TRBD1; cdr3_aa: ASSTTGTGGLSGNTIY
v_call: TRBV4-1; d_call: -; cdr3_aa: ASSQVNLVSTDTQY
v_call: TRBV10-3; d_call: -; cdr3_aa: AISAGVTEQF
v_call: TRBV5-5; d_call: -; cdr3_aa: ASSTGQPEISLH
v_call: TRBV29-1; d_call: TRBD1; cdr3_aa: SVPGQGADIQY
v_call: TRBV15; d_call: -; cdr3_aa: ATSSNRVEQY
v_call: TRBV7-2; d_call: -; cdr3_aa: ASSAGPAKNIQY
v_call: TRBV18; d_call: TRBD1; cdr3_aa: ASSPGTGNNEQF
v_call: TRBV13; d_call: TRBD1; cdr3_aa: ASSSEQGAGNSPLH
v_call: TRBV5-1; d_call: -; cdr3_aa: ASSLDRVGNTIY